Sequencing of this T cell receptor (beta chain) was carried out in a study of shared clonotypes between healthy human individuals. Comments on this clone: The antigen is unknown.

This CDR3 contains 15 residues. V was clipped by 5 bases and J by 2 bases, with 14 bases between them. Germline V gives CDR1 MDHEN, CDR2 SYDVKM. Sequenced by immunoSEQ multiplex PCR; TCRdb stores in-frame clones only, minus some. This sample carries 2.3 million or so clones, over 85% of them seen once, and the ten largest clones take about 0.37%. General study results and limits: In contrast to clonotypes shared by all four donors, non-shared clonotypes had lower generation probabilities.

The gene calls are TRBV28 and TRBJ2-3, with D unclear. The sequenced sample was naive CD4+ T cells from PBMCs. Regarding subset: CD45RA+ positively selected. The receptor was derived from a man in his late teens or twenties in good health. Some clones in this sample may be carry-over from other donors' samples. CDR3: CASSPWKRITDTQYF. DNA for the CDR3: TGTGCCAGCAGTCCGTGGAAGCGTATCACAGATACGCAGTATTTT.